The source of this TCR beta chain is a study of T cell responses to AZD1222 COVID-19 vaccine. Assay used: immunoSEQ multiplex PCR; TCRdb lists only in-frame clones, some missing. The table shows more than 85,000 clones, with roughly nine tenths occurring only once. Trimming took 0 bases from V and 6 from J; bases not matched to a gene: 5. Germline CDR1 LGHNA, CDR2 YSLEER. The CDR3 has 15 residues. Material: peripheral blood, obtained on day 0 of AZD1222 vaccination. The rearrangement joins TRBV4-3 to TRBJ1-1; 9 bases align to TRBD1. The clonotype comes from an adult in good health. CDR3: CASSQDPTGGSEAFF. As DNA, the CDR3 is TGCGCCAGCAGCCAAGATCCAACAGGGGGCTCTGAAGCTTTCTTT.